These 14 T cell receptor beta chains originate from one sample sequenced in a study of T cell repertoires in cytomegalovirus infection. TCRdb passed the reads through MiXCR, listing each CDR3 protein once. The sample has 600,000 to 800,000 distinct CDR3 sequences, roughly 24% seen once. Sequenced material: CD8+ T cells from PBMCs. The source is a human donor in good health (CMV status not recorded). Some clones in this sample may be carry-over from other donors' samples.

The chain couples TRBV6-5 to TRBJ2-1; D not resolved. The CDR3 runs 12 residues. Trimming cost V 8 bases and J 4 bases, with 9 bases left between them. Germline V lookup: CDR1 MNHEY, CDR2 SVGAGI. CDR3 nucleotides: TGTGCCAGCGCTCCAGCTTACAATGAGCAGTTCTTC. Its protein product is CASAPAYNEQFF.

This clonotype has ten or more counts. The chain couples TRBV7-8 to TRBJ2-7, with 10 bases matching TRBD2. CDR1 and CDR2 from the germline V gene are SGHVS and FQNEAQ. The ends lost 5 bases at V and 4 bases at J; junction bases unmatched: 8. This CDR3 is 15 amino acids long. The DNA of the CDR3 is TGTGCCAGCAGCCTTAGCGGGGGGATCATTTACGAGCAGTACTTC. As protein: CASSLSGGIIYEQYF.

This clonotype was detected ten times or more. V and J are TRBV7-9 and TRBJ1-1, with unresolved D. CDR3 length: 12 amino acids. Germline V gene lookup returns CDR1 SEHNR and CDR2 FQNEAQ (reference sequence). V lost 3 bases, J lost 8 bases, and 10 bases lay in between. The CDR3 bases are TGTGCCAGCAGCTTGATGGCGGTCGAAGCTTTCTTT. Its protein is CASSLMAVEAFF.

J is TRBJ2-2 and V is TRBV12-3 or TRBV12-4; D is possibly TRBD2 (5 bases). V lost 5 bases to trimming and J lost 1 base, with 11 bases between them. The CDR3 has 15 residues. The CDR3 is CASSPSGWNTGELFF. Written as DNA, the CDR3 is TGTGCCAGCAGTCCCTCGGGGTGGAACACCGGGGAGCTGTTTTTT.

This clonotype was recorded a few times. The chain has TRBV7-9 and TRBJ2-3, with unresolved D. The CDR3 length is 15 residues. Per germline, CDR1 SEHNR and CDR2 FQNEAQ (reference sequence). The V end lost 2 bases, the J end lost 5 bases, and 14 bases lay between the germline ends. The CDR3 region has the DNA TGTGCCAGCAGCTTATGGTCAGAACCTGGAGATACGCAGTATTTT. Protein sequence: CASSLWSEPGDTQYF.

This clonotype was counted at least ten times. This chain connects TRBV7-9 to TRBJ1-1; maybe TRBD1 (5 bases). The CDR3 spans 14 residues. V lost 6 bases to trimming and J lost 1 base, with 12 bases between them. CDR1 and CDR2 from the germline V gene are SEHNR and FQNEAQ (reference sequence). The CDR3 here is CASRHPGANTEAFF. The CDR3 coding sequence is TGTGCCAGCAGACACCCCGGGGCGAACACTGAAGCTTTCTTT.

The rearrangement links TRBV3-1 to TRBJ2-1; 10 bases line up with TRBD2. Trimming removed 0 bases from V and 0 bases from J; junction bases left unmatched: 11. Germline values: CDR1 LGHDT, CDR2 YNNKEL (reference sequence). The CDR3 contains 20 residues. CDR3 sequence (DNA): TGTGCCAGCAGCCAAGATCTAATTGCTAGCGGGAGAAGCTCCTACAATGAGCAGTTCTTC. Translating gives CASSQDLIASGRSSYNEQFF.

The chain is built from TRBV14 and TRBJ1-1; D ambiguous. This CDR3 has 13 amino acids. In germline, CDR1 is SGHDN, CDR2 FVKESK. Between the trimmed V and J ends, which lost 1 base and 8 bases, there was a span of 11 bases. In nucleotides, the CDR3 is TGTGCCAGCAGCCAAGGAGGAAGGGAAGAAGCTTTCTTT. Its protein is CASSQGGREEAFF.

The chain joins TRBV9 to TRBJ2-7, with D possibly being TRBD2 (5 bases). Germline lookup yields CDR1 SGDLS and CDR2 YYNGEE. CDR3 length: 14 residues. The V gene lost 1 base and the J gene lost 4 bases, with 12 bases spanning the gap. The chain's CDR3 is CASSVTGIAYEQYF. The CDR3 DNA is TGTGCCAGCAGCGTAACCGGGATCGCATACGAGCAGTACTTC.

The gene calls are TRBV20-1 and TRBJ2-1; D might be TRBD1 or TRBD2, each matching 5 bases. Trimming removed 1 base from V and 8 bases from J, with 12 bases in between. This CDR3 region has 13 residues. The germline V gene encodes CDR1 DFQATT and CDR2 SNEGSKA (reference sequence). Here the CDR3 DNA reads TGCAGTGCTAGAGTTAGGGGACGGGATGAGCAGTTCTTC. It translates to CSARVRGRDEQFF.

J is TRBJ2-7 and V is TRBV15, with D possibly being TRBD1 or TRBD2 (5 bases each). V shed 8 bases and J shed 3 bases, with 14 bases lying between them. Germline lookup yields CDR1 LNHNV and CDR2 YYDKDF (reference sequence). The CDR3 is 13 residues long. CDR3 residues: CATGAGDFYEQYF. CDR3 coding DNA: TGTGCCACCGGGGCCGGGGATTTCTACGAGCAGTACTTC.

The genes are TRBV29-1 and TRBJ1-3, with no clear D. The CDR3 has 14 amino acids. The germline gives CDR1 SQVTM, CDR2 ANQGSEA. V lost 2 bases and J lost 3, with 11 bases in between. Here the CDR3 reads CSVEPGESGNTIYF. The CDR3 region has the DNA TGCAGCGTTGAACCCGGGGAAAGTGGAAACACCATATATTTT.

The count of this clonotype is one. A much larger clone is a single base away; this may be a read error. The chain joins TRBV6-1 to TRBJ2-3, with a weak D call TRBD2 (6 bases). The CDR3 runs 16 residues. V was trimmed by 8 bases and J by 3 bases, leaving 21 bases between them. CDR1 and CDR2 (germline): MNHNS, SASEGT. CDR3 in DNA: TGTGCCAGCCAAAGGGGATACGAGGGGACTACAGATACGCAGTATTTT. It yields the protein CASQRGYEGTTDTQYF.

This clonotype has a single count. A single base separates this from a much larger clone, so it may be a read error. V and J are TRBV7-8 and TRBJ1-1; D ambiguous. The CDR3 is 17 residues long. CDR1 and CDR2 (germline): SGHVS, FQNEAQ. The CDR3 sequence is CVSSLSLPSGLNTEAFF. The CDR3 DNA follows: TGTGTCAGCAGCTTAAGCTTACCCTCCGGGTTGAACACTGAAGCTTTCTTT.